The text below deals with one TCR beta chain. This clone appeared many times. Its recognized antigen is unknown. The CDR3 end falls 3 residues outside the read, so it is completed with the germline J gene. Most CVID patients and most healthy controls were of Caucasian heritage. From each donor, about 5 to 8.5 ml of heparinized peripheral whole blood was collected. Genomic DNA from adults with common variable immune deficiency (CVID) and from healthy adult controls was used to sequence TCRbeta CDR3 repertoires. There were around 22 healthy adult volunteers in the control group (about 12 female and roughly 10 male), ranging in age from roughly 23 to 70 years, with a mean age of almost 35. Diluted blood was subjected to density centrifugation over Hypaque 1077 or Ficoll-Paque for isolation of peripheral blood mononuclear cells. Genomic DNA was obtained from unsorted mononuclear cells using either Qiagen column purification or a centrifugation-based method.

The data stem from a study of T cell clonality in common variable immunodeficiency (dated by TCRdb to the mid-2010s). General conclusions and limits of the study: Despite equal DNA input, controls averaged roughly 80,000 unique sequences per sample versus about 32,000 in CVID samples. CVID subjects shared fewer TCRbeta clones with each other than healthy controls did (p < 0.0001). According to the authors, finding the cause of the higher clonality in CVID would require sequencing the repertoires of T cell subpopulations. Reportedly, TCRbeta sequences from CVID had fewer deletions and N-nucleotide insertions, and highly modified clones with 13 or more V deletions were absent from CVID. Increased TCRbeta clonality was found in CVID subjects compared with healthy controls (t-test p = 0.018), with the increase being most characteristic of about a third of subjects. Patient heterogeneity within the CVID cohort put limits on correlating repertoire features with clinical complications.

As encoded in the germline V gene, CDR1 is ENHRY while CDR2 is SYGVKD. Trimming takes 6 bases from V and 7 bases from J, and the germline ends sit 10 bases apart. The CDR3 numbers 12 residues from cysteine through phenylalanine. Only the CDR3 bases that were read are kept: 27 of them, in frame from base 1. Equivalent amounts of genomic DNA from CVID and control samples were used as sequencing input. For every sample, a 60 bp segment covering the rearranged TCRbeta CDR3 region was amplified and then sequenced. The immunoSEQ assay, a bias-corrected multiplex PCR combined with high-throughput sequencing, was used for TCRbeta amplification. Processing in the source paper ran as follows. Every unique nucleotide sequence was considered a clone and was annotated with V, D and J genes, copy number and frequency. Sequences were labeled productive if in frame, and non-productive if out of frame or containing stop codons. As previously described, clonality was calculated on the basis of Shannon's entropy. The predicted amino acid sequences of productive clones were used to derive the mean CDR3 Kyte-Doolittle hydropathy. Using the R hclust function, scaled V gene usage was clustered hierarchically with Manhattan distance and complete linkage. Sharing of clones by CDR3 amino acid sequence was evaluated through resampling of 12 repertoires per group over 100 rounds. The repertoires were searched for approximately 70 published EBV-specific and 200 to 300 published CMV-specific TCRbeta sequences. After a couple of CVID samples that produced fewer than 10,000 sequences were dropped from the analysis, 42 CVID repertoires remained. TCRdb retrieved this table from immuneACCESS and kept in-frame rearrangements only. Not all clones are present; in checked studies, unresolved V genes account for under half, and no reason is known for the remainder. D and trimming were read from the DNA, whereas the V and J calls and clone size are those reported in that table. This sample has about 31,000 clones in the table, none counted a single time. 3.5% to 4.5% of the sample belongs to the ten largest clones.

This chain is built from TRBV10-3 and TRBJ2-1, with the D segment identity uncertain. Material for sequencing was peripheral blood mononuclear cells. The TCR comes from a person aged 18 to 70 in good health. The CDR3 protein: CAISDIENEQFF. Incomplete CDR3 DNA: TGTGCCATCAGCGACATTGAGAATGAG.